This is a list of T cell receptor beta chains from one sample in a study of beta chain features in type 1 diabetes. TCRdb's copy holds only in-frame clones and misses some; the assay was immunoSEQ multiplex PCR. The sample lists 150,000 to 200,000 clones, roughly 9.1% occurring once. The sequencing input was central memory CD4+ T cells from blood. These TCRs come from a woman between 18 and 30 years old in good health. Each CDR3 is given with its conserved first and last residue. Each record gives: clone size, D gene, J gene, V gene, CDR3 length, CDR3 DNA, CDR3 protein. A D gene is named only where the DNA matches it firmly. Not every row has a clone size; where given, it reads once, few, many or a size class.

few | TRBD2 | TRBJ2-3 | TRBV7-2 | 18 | TGTGCCAGCAGCCAAGATTTACTAGCGGGGGTTAGCACAGATACGCAGTATTTT | CASSQDLLAGVSTDTQYF
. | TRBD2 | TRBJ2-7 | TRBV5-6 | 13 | TGTGCCAGCAGCCCCGGGACTAACTACGAGCAGTACTTC | CASSPGTNYEQYF
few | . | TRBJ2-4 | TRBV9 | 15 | TGTGCCAGCAGCGTGTCGACCGCGCCTCGGGACATTCAGTACTTC | CASSVSTAPRDIQYF
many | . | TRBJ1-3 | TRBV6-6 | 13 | TGTGCCAGCAGTTTCGGACTTGGAAACACCATATATTTT | CASSFGLGNTIYF
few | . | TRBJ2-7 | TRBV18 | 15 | TGTGCCAGCTCAGAGGGGGGGCGGAAGGCCTACGAGCAGTACTTC | CASSEGGRKAYEQYF
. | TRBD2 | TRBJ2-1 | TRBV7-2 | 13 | TGTGCCAGCAGCTTAGCGGGACTAAATGAGCAGTTCTTC | CASSLAGLNEQFF
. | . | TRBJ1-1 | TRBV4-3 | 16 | TGCGCCAGCAGCCACCCTGACACGGGGGGGAACACTGAAGCTTTCTTT | CASSHPDTGGNTEAFF
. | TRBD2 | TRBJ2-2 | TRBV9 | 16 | TGTGCCAGCAGCGTAGCTAGCGGGGTTATCACCGGGGAGCTGTTTTTT | CASSVASGVITGELFF
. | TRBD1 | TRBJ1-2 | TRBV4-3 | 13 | TGCGCCAGCAGCCAGGGACAGCTCTATGGCTACACCTTC | CASSQGQLYGYTF
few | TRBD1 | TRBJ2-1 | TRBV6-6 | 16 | TGTGCCAGCAGTCCTCCCCCGGGACAGGGAGGGAATGAGCAGTTCTTC | CASSPPPGQGGNEQFF
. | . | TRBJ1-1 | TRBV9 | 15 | TGTGCCAGCACCCGATCTGACCGCCCTGGAGCTGAAGCTTTCTTT | CASTRSDRPGAEAFF
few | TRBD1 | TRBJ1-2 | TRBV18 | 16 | TGTGCCAGCTCACTGGACCGGGGACAGGGAGTATCTGGCTACACCTTC | CASSLDRGQGVSGYTF
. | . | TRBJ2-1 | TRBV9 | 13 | TGTGCCAGCAGCGTAGCTACGAGTAATGAGCAGTTCTTC | CASSVATSNEQFF
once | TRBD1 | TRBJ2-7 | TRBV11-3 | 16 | TGTGCCAGCAGCTTAGCCCTGGGACAGGGAGCCTACGAGCAGTACTTC | CASSLALGQGAYEQYF